Each of the 26 T cell receptor beta chains below was sequenced from the same sample in a study of radiotherapy plus CTLA-4 blockade in lung cancer (dated by TCRdb to the late 2010s). The method was the immunoSEQ multiplex PCR assay. TCRdb re-hosts the immuneACCESS table, in-frame sequences only. Its copies lack some clones; in the studies checked, an unresolved V gene accounts for under half of them, and the cause for the rest is not known. Recorded for this sample are about 48,000 clones; more than 75% of them occurred a single time. Of the sample, roughly 3.3% is held by the ten largest clones. The input for sequencing was peripheral blood, taken from a patient treated with radiotherapy plus ipilimumab. The receptors originated from a human donor with non-small cell lung cancer who had stable disease on radiotherapy plus ipilimumab.

CDR3 residues: CASGGGRASEQYF. Written as DNA, the CDR3 is TGTGCCAGCGGGGGCGGGAGGGCGTCCGAGCAGTACTTC. V and J are TRBV7-8 and TRBJ2-7, with 9 positions matching TRBD2. Germline CDR1 SGHVS, CDR2 FQNEAQ. V lost 8 bases, J lost 6 bases, and 8 bases stayed unmatched. The CDR3 is 13 residues long.

In its sample, this clone was seen once. The chain uses TRBV11-3 and TRBJ2-2; 7 nucleotides line up with TRBD2. Germline V lookup: CDR1 SGHNT, CDR2 YENEEA. The CDR3 extends over 15 amino acids. Losses at the gene ends were 5 bases for V and 5 bases for J; bases not matched to a gene: 8. The CDR3 region has the DNA TGTGCCAGCAGCGTGGGAGGGCCGGGGACCGGGGAGCTGTTTTTT. This translates into CASSVGGPGTGELFF.

On this clone: Other DNA sequences in the sample encode the same CDR3. The genes are TRBV28 and TRBJ2-3; 14 positions match TRBD2. Germline values: CDR1 MDHEN, CDR2 SYDVKM. CDR3 length equals 23 residues. After removal of 5 bases from V and 4 bases from J, the junction contained 26 bases not matched to a gene. CDR3 loop: CASSEEGVKGLAGARRSADTQYF. CDR3 nucleotides: TGTGCCAGCAGTGAGGAAGGCGTGAAGGGACTAGCGGGGGCCCGCCGAAGCGCAGATACGCAGTATTTT. The whole variable domain, remainder taken from reference TRBV28 and TRBJ2-3, is DVKVTQSSRYLVKRTGEKVFLECVQDMDHENMFWYRQDPGLGLRLIYFSYDVKMKEKGDIPEGYSVSREKKERFSLILESASTNQTSMYLCASSEEGVKGLAGARRSADTQYFGPGTRLTVL.

The V gene is TRBV18, the J gene TRBJ2-7, with D possibly TRBD1 on 5 matching bases. CDR1 KGHSH and CDR2 LQKENI come from the germline V gene. This CDR3 region has 14 residues. Between the trimmed V and J ends, which lost 2 bases and 3 bases, there was a span of 11 bases. The CDR3 spells CASSPAGQGYEQYF. The CDR3 nucleotides are TGTGCCAGCTCACCAGCCGGTCAGGGCTACGAGCAGTACTTC.

V and J are TRBV4-3 and TRBJ2-5; 7 nucleotides match TRBD2. Germline lookup yields CDR1 LGHNA and CDR2 YSLEER. The CDR3 has 16 residues. V lost 0 bases and J lost 2; bases outside the gene matches: 6. DNA for the CDR3: TGCGCCAGCAGCCAAGATCGCCCAGCGGGGCAAGAGACCCAGTACTTC. Translation gives CASSQDRPAGQETQYF.

V is TRBV4-1 and J is TRBJ1-1; possible D gene TRBD1, 6 bases. The germline V and J ends were trimmed by 7 bases and 5 bases, with 11 bases remaining between them. Germline values: CDR1 MGHRA, CDR2 YSYEKL. The CDR3 spans 12 residues. CDR3 in DNA: TGCGCCAGCACTGGACAGACTACTGAAGCTTTCTTT. Its translation is CASTGQTTEAFF.

The J gene is TRBJ2-3, the V gene TRBV7-9, with 10 positions matching TRBD2. This CDR3 contains 15 residues. The ends lost 1 base at V and 6 bases at J; junction bases unmatched: 4. Germline CDR1 SEHNR, CDR2 FQNEAQ (reference sequence). The CDR3 coding sequence is TGTGCCAGCAGCTTAGGTGTTAGCGGGAGGGATACGCAGTATTTT. Protein product: CASSLGVSGRDTQYF. Variable domain in full (rest from reference TRBV7-9 and TRBJ2-3): DTGVSQNPRHKITKRGQNVTFRCDPISEHNRLYWYRQTLGQGPEFLTYFQNEAQLEKSRLLSDRFSAERPKGSFSTLEIQRTEQGDSAMYLCASSLGVSGRDTQYFGPGTRLTVL.

This clone has just one count. The chain joins TRBV14 to TRBJ1-5, with D unclear. The CDR3 totals 14 residues. From germline, CDR1 is SGHDN and CDR2 FVKESK. V shed 1 base and J shed 4 bases, with 8 bases lying between them. CDR3 coding DNA: TGTGCCAGCAGCCAAGGGGCAGTAAATCAGCCCCAGCATTTT. Protein product: CASSQGAVNQPQHF.

V gene TRBV28 combines with J gene TRBJ1-3; D remains unclear. V was shortened by 2 bases and J by 4 bases, with 15 bases between the two germline ends. The CDR3 covers 16 residues. Germline values: CDR1 MDHEN, CDR2 SYDVKM. CDR3 DNA: TGTGCCAGCAGTTTAAAGGGAGTGGCGGGAGGAAACACCATATATTTT. This codes for CASSLKGVAGGNTIYF.

This chain connects TRBV27 to TRBJ1-2; TRBD1 matches 9 bases. Per germline, CDR1 MNHEY and CDR2 SMNVEV (reference sequence). This CDR3 comprises 13 residues. J lost 8 bases, V lost 6 bases, and 7 bases had no gene match. CDR3 sequence (DNA): TGTGCCAGCAGCCAGGACAGGGGTAACGGCTACACCTTC. Its translation is CASSQDRGNGYTF.

The rearrangement joins TRBV4-1 to TRBJ2-7; TRBD1 matches at 8 bases. The germline gives CDR1 MGHRA, CDR2 YSYEKL. V was pared by 6 bases and J by 4 bases, with 11 bases of the junction left unmatched. The CDR3 is made up of 15 amino acids. The CDR3 sequence is CASRRMDREKYEQYF. For the CDR3, the DNA is TGCGCCAGCAGACGGATGGACAGGGAAAAATACGAGCAGTACTTC.

This chain links TRBV5-4 with TRBJ2-7, with D maybe TRBD1 (6 bases). With 1 base removed from V and 7 bases from J, the gap between germline ends came to 15 bases. Germline V gene lookup returns CDR1 SGHNT and CDR2 YYREEE (reference sequence). CDR3 length: 14 residues. The DNA of the CDR3 is TGTGCCAGCAGCTTGCTGCAGGACAGAGGTGAGCAGTACTTC. This encodes CASSLLQDRGEQYF.

This sequence joins TRBV13 and TRBJ2-1; D remains unclear. The V gene's germline CDR1 is PRHDT and CDR2 FYEKMQ (reference sequence). The V end was cut by 1 base, the J end by 6 bases, with 4 bases between. The CDR3 is 12 residues long. The CDR3 DNA reads as TGTGCCAGCAGCTTAGCTGTCAATGAGCAGTTCTTC. Translated: CASSLAVNEQFF.

The J gene is TRBJ2-7, the V gene TRBV7-8, with 7 bases identical to TRBD2. Germline CDR1 is SGHVS and CDR2 is FQNEAQ. The V segment lost 1 base and the J segment 4 bases; nucleotides outside the gene matches: 10. CDR3 length: 16 amino acids. The CDR3 reads CASSLGPREGWYEQYF. CDR3 sequence (DNA): TGTGCCAGCAGCTTAGGTCCCAGGGAGGGCTGGTACGAGCAGTACTTC.

This sequence joins TRBV5-6 and TRBJ1-2; maybe TRBD1 (5 bases). The CDR3 contains 12 residues. Per germline, CDR1 SGHDT and CDR2 YYEEEE. V gave up 6 bases and J gave up 6 bases, with 12 bases separating them. The CDR3 bases are TGTGCCAGCAACGGGGGGGGAGATGGCTACACCTTC. Translation: CASNGGGDGYTF.

The J gene is TRBJ2-7, the V gene TRBV6-6; TRBD2 agrees at 14 bases. This CDR3 region has 15 residues. V was pared by 1 base and J by 6 bases, with 2 bases of the junction left unmatched. CDR1 is MNHNY, CDR2 SVGAGI, per germline (reference sequence). CDR3: CASSYLGLAGVEQYF. In DNA form, the CDR3 reads TGTGCCAGCAGTTACTTGGGACTAGCGGGAGTCGAGCAGTACTTC.

The chain is built from TRBV30 and TRBJ2-7, with 14 positions matching TRBD2. The CDR3 runs to 19 residues. The ends lost 3 bases at V and 2 bases at J; junction bases unmatched: 15. The germline V gene has CDR1 GTSNPN and CDR2 SVGIG (reference sequence). The CDR3: CAWSSPRGTSGSVTYEQYF. The CDR3 DNA sequence: TGTGCCTGGAGCTCTCCCCGGGGGACTAGCGGGAGTGTAACCTACGAGCAGTACTTC.

This clone was seen a handful of times. This chain uses TRBV28 with TRBJ1-2, with D possibly TRBD1 on 5 matching bases. This CDR3 comprises 15 residues. The germline V gene has CDR1 MDHEN and CDR2 SYDVKM. Trimming took off 3 bases at V and 10 bases at J, with 21 bases between the two ends. The CDR3 here is CASSFPFRGGGNYTF. Here the CDR3 DNA reads TGTGCCAGCAGTTTCCCCTTTCGGGGGGGAGGGAACTACACCTTC.

The chain links TRBV9 to TRBJ1-5; possible D gene TRBD1, 5 bases. CDR1 is SGDLS and CDR2 is YYNGEE in the germline V gene. The V end lost 2 bases, the J end lost 0 bases, and 9 bases lay between the germline ends. The CDR3 has 15 residues. The CDR3 spells CASSVGGYSNQPQHF. CDR3 bases: TGTGCCAGCAGCGTCGGGGGGTATAGCAATCAGCCCCAGCATTTT.

The rearrangement joins TRBV18 to TRBJ2-7, with 7 positions matching TRBD1. The CDR3 runs to 15 residues. Germline-derived CDR1 and CDR2 are KGHSH and LQKENI. The ends lost 1 base at V and 2 bases at J; junction bases unmatched: 5. In DNA, the CDR3 is TGTGCCAGCTCACCACTAGGGCAGGGGGCCTACGAGCAGTACTTC. This encodes CASSPLGQGAYEQYF.

V usage is TRBV29-1 and J usage is TRBJ1-1; 10 bases align to TRBD1. Germline lookup yields CDR1 SQVTM and CDR2 ANQGSEA. V lost 7 bases and J lost 5; bases outside the gene matches: 10. The CDR3 has 14 residues. The DNA for the CDR3 is TGCAGCGCTGGCCTCGGGACAGGGGTAACTGAAGCTTTCTTT. This gives the protein CSAGLGTGVTEAFF.

The J gene is TRBJ1-1, the V gene TRBV2; no definite D call. V shed 2 bases and J shed 2 bases, with 12 bases lying between them. This CDR3 is built from 15 residues. CDR1 SNHLY and CDR2 FYNNEI come from the germline V gene. This CDR3 reads CASSELSWPNTEAFF. The CDR3 DNA is TGTGCCAGCAGTGAATTGTCCTGGCCCAACACTGAAGCTTTCTTT. Full variable domain (outside the CDR3, taken from reference TRBV2 and TRBJ1-1): EPEVTQTPSHQVTQMGQEVILRCVPISNHLYFYWYRQILGQKVEFLVSFYNNEISEKSEIFDDQFSVERPDGSNFTLKIRSTKLEDSAMYFCASSELSWPNTEAFFGQGTRLTVV.

The rearrangement joins TRBV6-1 to TRBJ2-7; TRBD2 matches 9 bases. Germline values: CDR1 MNHNS, CDR2 SASEGT. V gave up 4 bases and J gave up 4 bases; unmatched junction bases: 14. The CDR3 runs 17 residues. The CDR3, as DNA: TGTGCCAGCAGTGTTCCCATTTCTAGCGGGGCCAAATACGAGCAGTACTTC. The encoded protein is CASSVPISSGAKYEQYF.

This chain connects TRBV9 to TRBJ2-3; weak D call: TRBD1 (6 bases). The V gene lost 0 bases and the J gene lost 5 bases, with 16 bases spanning the gap. CDR1 SGDLS and CDR2 YYNGEE come from the germline V gene. There are 16 residues in the CDR3. The DNA of the CDR3 is TGTGCCAGCAGCGTAGCAACAGGGCAGGGCCAAGATACGCAGTATTTT. This gives the protein CASSVATGQGQDTQYF.

This chain joins TRBV4-2 and TRBJ1-2; 7 bases agree with TRBD1. V trimming: 5 bases; J trimming: 8 bases; junction bases outside the gene matches: 8. This CDR3 is 13 amino acids long. CDR1 and CDR2 (germline): LGHNA, YNFKEQ. The CDR3 DNA is TGTGCCAGCAGCTTGAGACAGGGAGCCGGCTACACCTTC. Translated: CASSLRQGAGYTF.

This chain connects TRBV2 to TRBJ1-5; D gene ambiguous. The V end lost 3 bases, the J end lost 4 bases, and 7 bases lay between the germline ends. Germline assignment: CDR1 SNHLY and CDR2 FYNNEI. This CDR3 spans 13 amino acids. The CDR3 DNA follows: TGTGCCAGCAGTGATGAGGTAAATCAGCCCCAGCATTTT. Translating gives CASSDEVNQPQHF.